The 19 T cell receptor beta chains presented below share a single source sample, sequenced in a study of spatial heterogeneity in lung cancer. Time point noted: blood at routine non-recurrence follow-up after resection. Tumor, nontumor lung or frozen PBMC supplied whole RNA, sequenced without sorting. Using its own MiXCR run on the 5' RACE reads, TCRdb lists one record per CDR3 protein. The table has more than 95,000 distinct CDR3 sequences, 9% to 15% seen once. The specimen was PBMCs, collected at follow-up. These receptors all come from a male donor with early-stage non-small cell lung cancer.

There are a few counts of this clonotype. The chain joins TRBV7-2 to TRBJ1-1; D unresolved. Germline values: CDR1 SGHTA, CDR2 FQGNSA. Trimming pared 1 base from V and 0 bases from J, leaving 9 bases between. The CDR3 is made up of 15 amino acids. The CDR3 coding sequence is TGTGCCAGCAGCTTAGATTGGGTCATGAACACTGAAGCTTTCTTT. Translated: CASSLDWVMNTEAFF.

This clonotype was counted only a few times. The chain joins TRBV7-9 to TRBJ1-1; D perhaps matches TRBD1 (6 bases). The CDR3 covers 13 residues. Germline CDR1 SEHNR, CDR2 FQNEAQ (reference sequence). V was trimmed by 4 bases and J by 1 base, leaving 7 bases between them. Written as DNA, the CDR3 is TGTGCCAGCAGCTGGGACACGAACACTGAAGCTTTCTTT. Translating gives CASSWDTNTEAFF.

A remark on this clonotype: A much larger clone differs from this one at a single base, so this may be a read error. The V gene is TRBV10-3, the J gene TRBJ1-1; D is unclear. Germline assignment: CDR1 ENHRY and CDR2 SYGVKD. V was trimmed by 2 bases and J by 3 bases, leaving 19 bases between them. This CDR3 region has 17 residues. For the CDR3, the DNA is TGTGCCATCAGTGAGGCGGTAGGGTTTAGTAGTCACACTGAAGCTTTCTTT. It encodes CAISEAVGFSSHTEAFF.

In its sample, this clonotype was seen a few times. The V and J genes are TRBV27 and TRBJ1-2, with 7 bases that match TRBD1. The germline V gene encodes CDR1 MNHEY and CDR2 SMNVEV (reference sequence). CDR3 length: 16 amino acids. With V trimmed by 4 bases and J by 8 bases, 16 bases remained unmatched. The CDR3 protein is CASSSSGGGRGEGYTF. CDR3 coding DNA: TGTGCCAGCAGTTCAAGCGGAGGGGGCAGGGGCGAAGGCTACACCTTC.

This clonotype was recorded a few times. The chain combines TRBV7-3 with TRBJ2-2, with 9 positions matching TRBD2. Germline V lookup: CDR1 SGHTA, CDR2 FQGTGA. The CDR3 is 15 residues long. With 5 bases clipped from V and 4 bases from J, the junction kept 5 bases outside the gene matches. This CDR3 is CASSSLAGTTGELFF. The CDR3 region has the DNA TGTGCCAGCAGCAGTCTAGCGGGGACCACCGGGGAGCTGTTTTTT.

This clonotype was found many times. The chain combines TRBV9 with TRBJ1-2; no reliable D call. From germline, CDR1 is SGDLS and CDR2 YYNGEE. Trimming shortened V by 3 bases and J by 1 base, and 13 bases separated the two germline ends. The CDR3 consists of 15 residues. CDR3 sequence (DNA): TGTGCCAGCAGCGCGATGTCGGCAGATAACTATGGCTACACCTTC. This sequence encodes CASSAMSADNYGYTF.

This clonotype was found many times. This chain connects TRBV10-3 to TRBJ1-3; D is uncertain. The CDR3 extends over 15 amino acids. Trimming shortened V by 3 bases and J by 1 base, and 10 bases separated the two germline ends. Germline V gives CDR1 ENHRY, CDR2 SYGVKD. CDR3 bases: TGTGCCATCAGTGATAGAGGGCAGTCTGGAAACACCATATATTTT. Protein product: CAISDRGQSGNTIYF.

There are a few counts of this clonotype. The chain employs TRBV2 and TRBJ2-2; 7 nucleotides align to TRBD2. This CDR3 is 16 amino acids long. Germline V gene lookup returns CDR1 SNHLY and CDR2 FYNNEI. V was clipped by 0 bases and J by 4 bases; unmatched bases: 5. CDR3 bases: TGTGCCAGCAGTGAAGCGCGTGCTAGCGGCACCGGGGAGCTGTTTTTT. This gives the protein CASSEARASGTGELFF.

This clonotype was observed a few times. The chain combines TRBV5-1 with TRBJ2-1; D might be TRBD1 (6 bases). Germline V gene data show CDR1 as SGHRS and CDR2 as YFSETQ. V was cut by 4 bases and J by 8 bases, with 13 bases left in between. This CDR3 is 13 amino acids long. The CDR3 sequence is CASSVNRDYEQFF. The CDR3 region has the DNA TGCGCCAGCAGCGTGAACAGGGATTATGAGCAGTTCTTC.

The CDR3 DNA follows: TGTGCCATCAGCAGCGGGGGGGCTCCCTACGAGCAGTACTTC. Protein product: CAISSGGAPYEQYF. The gene calls are TRBV10-3 and TRBJ2-7; 10 bases fit TRBD2. Germline loops: CDR1 ENHRY, CDR2 SYGVKD. The V gene end was trimmed by 6 bases and the J gene end by 2 bases; junction bases not matched to a gene: 4. This CDR3 is built from 14 residues.

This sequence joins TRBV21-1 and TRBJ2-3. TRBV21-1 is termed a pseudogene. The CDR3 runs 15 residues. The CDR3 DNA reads TGTGCCAGCAGCAAAAGTATCCTAAGCACGGATACGCAGTATTTT. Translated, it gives CASSKSILSTDTQYF.

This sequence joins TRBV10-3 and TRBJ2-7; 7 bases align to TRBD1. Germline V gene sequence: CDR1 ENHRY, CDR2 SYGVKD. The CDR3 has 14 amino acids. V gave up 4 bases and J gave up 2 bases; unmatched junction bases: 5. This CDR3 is CAISVSDRTYEQYF. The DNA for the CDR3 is TGTGCCATCAGTGTATCGGACAGGACCTACGAGCAGTACTTC.

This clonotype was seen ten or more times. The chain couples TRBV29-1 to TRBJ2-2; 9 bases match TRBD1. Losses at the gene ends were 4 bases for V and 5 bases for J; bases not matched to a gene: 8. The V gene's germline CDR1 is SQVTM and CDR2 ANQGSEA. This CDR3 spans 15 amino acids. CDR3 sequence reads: CSVALRDRATGELFF. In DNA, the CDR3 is TGCAGCGTTGCCCTCCGGGACAGGGCGACCGGGGAGCTGTTTTTT.

In DNA form, the CDR3 reads TGCGCCAGCAGCCAAGATGAAGGCACCGGGGAGCTGTTTTTT. Translation gives CASSQDEGTGELFF. The rearrangement uses TRBV4-1 and TRBJ2-2; no reliable D call. Germline loops: CDR1 MGHRA, CDR2 YSYEKL. V was pared by 0 bases and J by 4 bases, with 6 bases between. The CDR3 contains 14 residues.

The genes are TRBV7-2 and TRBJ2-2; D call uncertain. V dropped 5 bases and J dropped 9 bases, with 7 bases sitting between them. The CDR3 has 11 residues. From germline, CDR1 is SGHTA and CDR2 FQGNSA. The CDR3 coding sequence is TGTGCCAGCAGCGTGGCTCGGGAGCTGTTTTTT. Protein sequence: CASSVARELFF.

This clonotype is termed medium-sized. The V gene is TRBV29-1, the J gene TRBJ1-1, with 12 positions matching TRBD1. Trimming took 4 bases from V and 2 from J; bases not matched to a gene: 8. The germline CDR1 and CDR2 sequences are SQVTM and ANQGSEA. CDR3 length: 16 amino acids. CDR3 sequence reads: CSVAPGTGGLNTEAFF. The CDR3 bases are TGCAGCGTTGCTCCCGGGACAGGGGGCTTAAACACTGAAGCTTTCTTT.

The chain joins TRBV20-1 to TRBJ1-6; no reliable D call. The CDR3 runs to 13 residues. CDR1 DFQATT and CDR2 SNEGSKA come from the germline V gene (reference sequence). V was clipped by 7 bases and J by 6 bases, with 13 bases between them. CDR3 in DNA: TGCAGTGTCACGGAAGAGTCTAATTCACCCCTCCACTTT. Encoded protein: CSVTEESNSPLHF.

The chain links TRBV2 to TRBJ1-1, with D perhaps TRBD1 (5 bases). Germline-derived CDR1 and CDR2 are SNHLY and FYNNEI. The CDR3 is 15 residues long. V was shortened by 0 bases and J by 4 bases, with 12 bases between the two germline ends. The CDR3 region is CASSEAAPDITEAFF. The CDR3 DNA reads TGTGCCAGCAGTGAAGCAGCTCCGGACATCACTGAAGCTTTCTTT.

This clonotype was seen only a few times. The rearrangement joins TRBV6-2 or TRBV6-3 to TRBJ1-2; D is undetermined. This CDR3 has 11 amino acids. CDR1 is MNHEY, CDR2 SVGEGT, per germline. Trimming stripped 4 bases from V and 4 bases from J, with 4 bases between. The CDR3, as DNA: TGTGCCAGCAGTTCCCCCTATGGCTACACCTTC. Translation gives CASSSPYGYTF.